The text below deals with one T cell receptor beta chain. Its antigen is not identified. This record comes from a study of beta chain features in type 1 diabetes. Study-wide results and limits: Shorter TCRB CDR3s, moderately but significantly so, marked every one of the four CD4+ subsets in Type 1 diabetes patients.

The authors reverse transcribed all of the isolated RNA, so sequencing captured expressed TCRB transcripts. Repertoires were generated with immunoSEQ multiplex PCR, while TCRdb's copy carries only in-frame clones and drops some. The sample includes 150,000 to 200,000 clones, roughly 60% of them seen just once. The germline CDR1 and CDR2 sequences are SQVTM and ANQGSEA. V trimming: 7 bases; J trimming: 3 bases; junction bases outside the gene matches: 5. The length of the CDR3 is 13 residues. Source material: naive CD4+ T cells from blood. The receptor's source is a man younger than 45 with type 1 diabetes. This chain joins TRBV29-1 and TRBJ1-1, with 10 bases fitting TRBD1. The CDR3 bases are TGCAGCGCTGCGGACAGGGGGGACACTGAAGCTTTCTTT. Its translation: CSAADRGDTEAFF.